This T cell receptor (beta chain) was retrieved from a study of T cell repertoires in cytomegalovirus infection (dated by TCRdb to between 2017 and 2020). Describing the broader study: Donor HLA type was relevant to the analysis, because carriage of CMV infection together with the matching HLA type was indicated by public TCR beta signatures. Results the study describes overall, beyond this receptor: In both this cohort and an independent cohort of more than 350 donors, the cumulative frequency of public TCR beta family members distinguished carriers of CMV infection plus the relevant HLA type. The ex vivo response was dominated by HLA-C-restricted CMV-specific TCR beta clonotypes, and the single most frequent clonotype in two of eight donors was supplied by these HLA-C-restricted clonotypes.

Its CDR3 holds 16 amino acids, cysteine through phenylalanine. Of all the DNA, just the CDR3 is kept, 48 bases in frame from base 1. In the germline V gene, CDR1 corresponds to MDHEN and CDR2 to SYDVKM. V and J lose 5 bases and 5 bases, and a span of 19 bases separates them. Sequencing used an Illumina HiSeq 1500. TCRdb redid the processing of the public reads, applying fastp at Q25 and MiXCR, and retained in-frame beta chains. Duplicate CDR3 protein sequences are folded into a single record with the most common DNA and genes. Counted in this sample were roughly 760,000 distinct CDR3 sequences; 35% of them appeared once. More than 2.5% of the sample is in the top ten clones. Concerning this clonotype itself: Its antigen is unknown. No much larger clonotype is one base removed from it; base qualities were not supplied.

The specimen was PBMCs. The sequence joins TRBV28 to TRBJ2-1; the D gene remains uncertain. The clonotype comes from a human donor in good health (CMV status not recorded). Some clones in this sample may be carry-over from other donors' samples. The encoded CDR3 is CASSPSGVGEDNEQFF. The sequence in DNA is TGTGCCAGCAGTCCGTCGGGTGTCGGAGAGGACAATGAGCAGTTCTTC.